This TCR beta chain was found in a study of identical twins. The CDR3 is made up of 14 amino acids. With 5 bases removed from V and 6 bases from J, the gap between germline ends came to 14 bases. Germline CDR1 reads SGHTA; CDR2 reads FQGNSA. One entry per CDR3 protein results from TCRdb running MiXCR on the 5' RACE reads. The sample records around 690,000 distinct CDR3 sequences, around 21% being singletons. These data were likewise used in another study, on T cells expressing NK-cell markers. From that study: Sorted CD3+CD56+NKG2C+, CD3+CD56+NKG2C- and CD3+CD56-NKG2C+ T cells provided the TCR beta repertoires. HCMV specificity of expanded NKG2C+ T cell clones remained unclear.

The specimen was PBMCs. The rearrangement joins TRBV7-2 to TRBJ2-1; D is unclear. The source is a woman younger than 35 in good health. For the CDR3, the DNA is TGTGCCAGCAGCCCCGACAAGGCCCGCAATGAGCAGTTCTTC. This gives the protein CASSPDKARNEQFF.